This T cell receptor (beta chain) was identified during a study of regulatory T cells in long-lasting Graves disease. J gave up 5 bases and V 4 bases, and 7 bases lay outside the gene matches. CDR1 and CDR2 from the germline V gene are SGHRS and YFSETQ. This CDR3 is 14 amino acids long. Sequencing libraries for TCR beta were prepared with iRepertoire HTBI primers and Arm-PCR of CDR3 regions. TCRdb used MiXCR to reprocess the multiplex PCR reads, holding one entry per CDR3 protein. Among 320,000 or so distinct CDR3 sequences listed, about a sixth were seen once. This clonotype was recorded many times. The time point denotes: newly diagnosed GD, antithyroid drugs for less than 3 months. From PBMCs, RNA was extracted and then used to make the TCR library. Under American Thyroid Association guidelines, Graves' disease was diagnosed.

The sample in question was peripheral blood mononuclear cells (PBMCs), obtained at new diagnosis, from a patient treated with antithyroid drugs. This sequence originates from a female donor with Graves disease. This chain connects TRBV5-1 to TRBJ2-7; 9 nucleotides match TRBD1. This chain's CDR3 is CASSPGTGSNEQYF. The CDR3 region has the DNA TGCGCCAGCAGCCCGGGGACAGGGAGCAACGAGCAGTACTTC. The full variable domain, rest sourced from reference TRBV5-1 and TRBJ2-7, is KAGVTQTPRYLIKTRGQQVTLSCSPISGHRSVSWYQQTPGQGLQFLFEYFSETQRNKGNFPGRFSGRQFSNSRSEMNVSTLELGDSALYLCASSPGTGSNEQYFGPGTRLTVT.